This T cell receptor (beta chain) came from a study of cytomegalovirus exposure and HLA in healthy donors. Across the study: The Caucasian-associated ancestry cluster contained approximately 81% of the approximately 390 genotyped donors.

Although they were nominally healthy when sampled, donors likely had unrecorded immune exposures. This clone was seen a few times. What it binds is not known. Per germline, CDR1 ENHRY and CDR2 SYGVKD. Trimming left V 4 bases short and J 4 bases short, with 5 bases between. There are 11 residues in the CDR3. Study outcomes and limitations: The study listed about 150 cytomegalovirus-associated TCR beta chains. When a later analysis was performed, an Asian-associated ancestry cluster reportedly had fewer N-insertions than the approximately 680-donor mean.

PCR employed 60 Vbeta and 13 Jbeta primers. Generated by immunoSEQ multiplex PCR, the TCRdb table keeps only in-frame clones and is missing some. Of under 200,000 clones listed, 84% are singletons. Sequencing used PBMCs. This chain uses TRBV10-3 with TRBJ2-7; D remains ambiguous. This sequence was found in a boy younger than 10 in good health and CMV-seronegative. CDR3 DNA: TGTGCCATCAGTGTCGGGTACGAGCAGTACTTC. Its protein is CAISVGYEQYF.